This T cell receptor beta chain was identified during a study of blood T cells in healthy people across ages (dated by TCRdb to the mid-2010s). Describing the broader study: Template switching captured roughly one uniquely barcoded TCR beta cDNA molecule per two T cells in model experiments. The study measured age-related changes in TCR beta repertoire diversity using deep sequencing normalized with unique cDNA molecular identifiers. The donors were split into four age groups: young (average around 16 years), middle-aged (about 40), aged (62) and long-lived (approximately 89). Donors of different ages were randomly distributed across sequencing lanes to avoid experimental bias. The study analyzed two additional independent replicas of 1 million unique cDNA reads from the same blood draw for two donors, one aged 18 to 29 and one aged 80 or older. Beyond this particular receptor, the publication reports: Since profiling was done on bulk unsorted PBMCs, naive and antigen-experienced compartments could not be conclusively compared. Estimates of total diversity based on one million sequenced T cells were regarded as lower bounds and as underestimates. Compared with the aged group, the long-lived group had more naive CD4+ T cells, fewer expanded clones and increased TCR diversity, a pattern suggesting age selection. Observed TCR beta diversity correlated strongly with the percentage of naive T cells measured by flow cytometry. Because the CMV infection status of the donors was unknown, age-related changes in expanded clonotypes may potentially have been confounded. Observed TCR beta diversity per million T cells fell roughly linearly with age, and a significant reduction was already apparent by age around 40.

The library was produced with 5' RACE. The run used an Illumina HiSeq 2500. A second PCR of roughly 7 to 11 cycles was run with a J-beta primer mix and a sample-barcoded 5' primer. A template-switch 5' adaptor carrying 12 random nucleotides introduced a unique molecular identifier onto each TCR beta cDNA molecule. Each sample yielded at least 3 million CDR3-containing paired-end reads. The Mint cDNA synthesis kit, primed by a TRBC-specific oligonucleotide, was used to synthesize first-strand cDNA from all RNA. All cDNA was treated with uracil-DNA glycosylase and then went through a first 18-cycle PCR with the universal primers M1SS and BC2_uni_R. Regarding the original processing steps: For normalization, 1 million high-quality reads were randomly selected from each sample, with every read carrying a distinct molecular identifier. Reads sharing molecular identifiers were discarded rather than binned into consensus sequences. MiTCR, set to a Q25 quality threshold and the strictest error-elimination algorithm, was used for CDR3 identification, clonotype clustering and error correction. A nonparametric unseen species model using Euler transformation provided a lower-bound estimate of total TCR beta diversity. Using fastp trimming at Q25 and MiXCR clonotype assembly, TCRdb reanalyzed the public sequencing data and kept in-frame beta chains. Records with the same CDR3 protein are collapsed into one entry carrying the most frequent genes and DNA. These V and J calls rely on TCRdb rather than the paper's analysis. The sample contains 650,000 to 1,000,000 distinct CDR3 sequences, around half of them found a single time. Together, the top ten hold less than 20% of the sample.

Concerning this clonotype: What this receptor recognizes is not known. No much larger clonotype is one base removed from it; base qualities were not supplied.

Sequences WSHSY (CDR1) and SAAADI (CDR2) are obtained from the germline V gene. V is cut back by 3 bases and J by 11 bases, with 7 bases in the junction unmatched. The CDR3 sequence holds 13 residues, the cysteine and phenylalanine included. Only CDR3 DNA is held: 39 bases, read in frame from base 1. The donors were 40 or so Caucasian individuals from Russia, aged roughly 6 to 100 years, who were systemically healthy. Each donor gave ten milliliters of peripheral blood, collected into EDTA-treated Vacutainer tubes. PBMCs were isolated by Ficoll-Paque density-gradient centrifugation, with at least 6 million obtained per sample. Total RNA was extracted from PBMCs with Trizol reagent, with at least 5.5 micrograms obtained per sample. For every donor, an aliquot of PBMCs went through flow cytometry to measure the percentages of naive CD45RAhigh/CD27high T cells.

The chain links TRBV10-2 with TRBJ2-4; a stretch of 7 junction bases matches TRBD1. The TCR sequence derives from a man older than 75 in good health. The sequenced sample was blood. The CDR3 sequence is CASSDTGESVQYF. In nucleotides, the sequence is TGCGCCAGCAGTGATACAGGGGAGTCGGTTCAGTACTTC.